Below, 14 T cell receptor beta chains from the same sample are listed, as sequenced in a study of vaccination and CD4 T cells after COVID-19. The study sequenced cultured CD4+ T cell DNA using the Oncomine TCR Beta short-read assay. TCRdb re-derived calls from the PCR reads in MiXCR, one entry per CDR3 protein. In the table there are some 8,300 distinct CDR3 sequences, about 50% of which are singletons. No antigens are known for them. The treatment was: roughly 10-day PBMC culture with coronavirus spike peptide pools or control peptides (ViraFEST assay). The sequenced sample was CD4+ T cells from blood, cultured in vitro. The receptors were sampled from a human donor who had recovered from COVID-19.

The CDR3 spells CASSFGGETQYF. Written as DNA, the CDR3 is TGTGCCAGCAGTTTTGGGGGGGAGACCCAGTACTTC. The chain uses TRBV27 and TRBJ2-5; D might be TRBD2 (6 bases). The germline gives CDR1 MNHEY, CDR2 SMNVEV (reference sequence). Trimming took 3 bases from V and 5 from J, leaving 7 bases between them. This CDR3 has 12 residues.

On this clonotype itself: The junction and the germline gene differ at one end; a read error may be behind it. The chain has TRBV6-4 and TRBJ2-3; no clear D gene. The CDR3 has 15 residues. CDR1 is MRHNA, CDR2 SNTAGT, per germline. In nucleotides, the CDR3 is TGTACCAGCAGTGTCTTGGGCTCGAAAGGGGATACGCAGTATTTT. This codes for CTSSVLGSKGDTQYF.

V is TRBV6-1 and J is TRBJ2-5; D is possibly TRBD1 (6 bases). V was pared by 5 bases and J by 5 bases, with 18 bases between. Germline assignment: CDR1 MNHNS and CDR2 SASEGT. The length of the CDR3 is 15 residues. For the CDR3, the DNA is TGTGCCAGCAGTCGTGTACAGGGCCCGGGGGAGACCCAGTACTTC. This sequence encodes CASSRVQGPGETQYF.

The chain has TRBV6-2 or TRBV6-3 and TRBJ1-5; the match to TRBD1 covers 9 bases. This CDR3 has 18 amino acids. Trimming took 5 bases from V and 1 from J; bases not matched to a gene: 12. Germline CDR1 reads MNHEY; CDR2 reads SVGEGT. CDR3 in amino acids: CASSAGQGSRMSNQPQHF. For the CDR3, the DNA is TGTGCCAGCAGTGCCGGACAGGGGTCGAGGATGAGCAATCAGCCCCAGCATTTT.

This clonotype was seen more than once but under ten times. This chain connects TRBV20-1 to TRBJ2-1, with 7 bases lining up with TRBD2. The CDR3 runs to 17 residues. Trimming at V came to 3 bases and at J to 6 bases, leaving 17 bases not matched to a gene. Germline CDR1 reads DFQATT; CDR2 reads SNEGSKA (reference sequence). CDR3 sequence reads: CSASARGGSVIFNEQFF. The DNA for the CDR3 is TGCAGTGCTAGTGCCCGTGGCGGGAGTGTAATTTTCAATGAGCAGTTCTTC.

The CDR3 sequence is CASSIYGPQFF. The CDR3 DNA sequence: TGTGCCAGCAGTATATATGGACCGCAGTTCTTC. The V gene is TRBV6-1, the J gene TRBJ2-1; D is ambiguous. With 5 bases removed from V and 12 bases from J, the gap between germline ends came to 11 bases. The CDR3 sequence is 11 residues long. CDR1 MNHNS and CDR2 SASEGT come from the germline V gene.

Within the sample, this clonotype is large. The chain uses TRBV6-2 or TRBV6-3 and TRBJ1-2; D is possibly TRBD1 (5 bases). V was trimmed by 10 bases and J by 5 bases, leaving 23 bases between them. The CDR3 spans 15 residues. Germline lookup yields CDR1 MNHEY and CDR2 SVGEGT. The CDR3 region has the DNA TGTGCCACCGCCGTCAGAACAAGTCAGGGTTATGGCTACACCTTC. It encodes CATAVRTSQGYGYTF.

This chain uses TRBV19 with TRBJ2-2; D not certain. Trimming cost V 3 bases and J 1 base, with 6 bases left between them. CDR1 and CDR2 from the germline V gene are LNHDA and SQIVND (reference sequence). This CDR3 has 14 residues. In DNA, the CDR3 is TGTGCCAGTAGTATTAGGCTGAACACCGGGGAGCTGTTTTTT. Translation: CASSIRLNTGELFF.

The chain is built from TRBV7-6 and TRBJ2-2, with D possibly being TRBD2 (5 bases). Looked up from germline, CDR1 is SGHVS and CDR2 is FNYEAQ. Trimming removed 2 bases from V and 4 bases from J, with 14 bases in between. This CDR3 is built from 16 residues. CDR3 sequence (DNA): TGTGCCAGCAGCTTAACAGAGGGCAAGAGCACCGGGGAGCTGTTTTTT. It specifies CASSLTEGKSTGELFF.

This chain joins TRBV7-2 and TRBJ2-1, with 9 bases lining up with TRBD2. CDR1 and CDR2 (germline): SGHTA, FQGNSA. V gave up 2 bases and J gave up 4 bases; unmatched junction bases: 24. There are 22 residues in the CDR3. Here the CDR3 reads CASSLYGKKVFSSGGTYNEQFF. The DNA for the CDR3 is TGTGCCAGCAGCTTATATGGGAAGAAGGTTTTCTCAAGCGGGGGGACATACAATGAGCAGTTCTTC.

The CDR3 loop is CATSNPRNTEAFF. DNA for the CDR3: TGTGCCACCAGTAATCCCCGGAACACTGAAGCTTTCTTT. The chain links TRBV15 to TRBJ1-1; D gene ambiguous. Deletions cut 6 bases from V and 1 base from J, with 9 bases between. CDR1 is LNHNV and CDR2 is YYDKDF in the germline V gene (reference sequence). This CDR3 comprises 13 residues.

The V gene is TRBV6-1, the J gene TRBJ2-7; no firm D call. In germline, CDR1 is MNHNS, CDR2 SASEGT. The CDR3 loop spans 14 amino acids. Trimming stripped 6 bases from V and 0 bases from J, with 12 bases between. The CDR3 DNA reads TGTGCCAGCAGACCCTCCATGAGCTCCTACGAGCAGTACTTC. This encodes CASRPSMSSYEQYF.

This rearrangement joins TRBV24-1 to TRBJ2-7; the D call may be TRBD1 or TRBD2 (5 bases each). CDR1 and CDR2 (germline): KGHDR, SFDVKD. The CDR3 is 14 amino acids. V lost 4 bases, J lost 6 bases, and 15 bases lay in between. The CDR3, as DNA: TGTGCCACCAGTGACCCGGGACCTATCTCCGAGCAGTACTTC. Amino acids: CATSDPGPISEQYF.

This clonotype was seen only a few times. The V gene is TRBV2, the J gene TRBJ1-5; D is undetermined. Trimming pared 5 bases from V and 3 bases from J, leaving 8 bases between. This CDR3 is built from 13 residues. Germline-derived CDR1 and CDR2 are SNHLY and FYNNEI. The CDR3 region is CASSTIINQPQHF. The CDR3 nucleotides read TGTGCCAGCAGTACGATAATCAATCAGCCCCAGCATTTT.